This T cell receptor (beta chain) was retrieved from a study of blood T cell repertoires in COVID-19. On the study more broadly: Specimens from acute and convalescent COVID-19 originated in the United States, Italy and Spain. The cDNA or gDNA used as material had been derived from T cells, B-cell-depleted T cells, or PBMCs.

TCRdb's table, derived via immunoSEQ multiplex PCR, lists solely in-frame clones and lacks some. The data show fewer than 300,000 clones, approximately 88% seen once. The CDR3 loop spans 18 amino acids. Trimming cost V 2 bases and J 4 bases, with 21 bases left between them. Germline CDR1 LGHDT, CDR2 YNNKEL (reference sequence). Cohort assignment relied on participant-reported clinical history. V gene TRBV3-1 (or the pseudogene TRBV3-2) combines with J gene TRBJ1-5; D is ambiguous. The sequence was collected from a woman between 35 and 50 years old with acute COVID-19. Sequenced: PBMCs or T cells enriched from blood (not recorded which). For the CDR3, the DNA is TGTGCCAGCAGCCAAAGCGGGTTTTCATGGGCCGAGAATCAGCCCCAGCATTTT. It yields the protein CASSQSGFSWAENQPQHF.